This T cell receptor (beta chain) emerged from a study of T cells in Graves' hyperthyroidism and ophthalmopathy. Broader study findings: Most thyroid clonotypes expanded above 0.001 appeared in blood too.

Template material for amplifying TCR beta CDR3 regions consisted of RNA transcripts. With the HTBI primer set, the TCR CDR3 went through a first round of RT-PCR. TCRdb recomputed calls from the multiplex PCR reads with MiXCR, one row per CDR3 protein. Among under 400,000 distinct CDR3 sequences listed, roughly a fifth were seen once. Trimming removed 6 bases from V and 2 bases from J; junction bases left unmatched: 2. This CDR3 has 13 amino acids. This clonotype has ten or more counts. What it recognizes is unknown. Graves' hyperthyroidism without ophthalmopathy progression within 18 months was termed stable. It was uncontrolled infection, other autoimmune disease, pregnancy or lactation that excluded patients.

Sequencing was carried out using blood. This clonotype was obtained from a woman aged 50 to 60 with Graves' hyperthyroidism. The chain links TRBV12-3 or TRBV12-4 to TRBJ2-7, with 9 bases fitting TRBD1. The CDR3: CASRRTGAYEQYF. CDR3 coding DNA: TGTGCCAGCAGGCGGACAGGGGCCTACGAGCAGTACTTC.